Listed below are T cell receptor beta chains from one sample, sequenced in a study of blood T cell repertoires in COVID-19. Clones were sequenced by immunoSEQ multiplex PCR, and TCRdb holds only the in-frame ones, with some missing. The sample has some 160,000 clones, 79% seen once. Sequences were obtained from PBMCs or T cells enriched from blood (not recorded which). Source of these receptors: a woman aged 65 to 85 in a cohort exposed to, infected with or recovered from COVID-19 (not recorded which). Each CDR3 is given with its conserved first and last residue.

V gene,J gene,CDR3 protein
TRBV7-9,TRBJ1-4,CASSPQGGLGEKLFF
TRBV9,TRBJ2-1,CASTSSGSSYNEQFF
TRBV5-1,TRBJ2-7,CASSLQNPYEQYF
TRBV11-2,TRBJ1-4,CASTGQGANEKLFF
TRBV19,TRBJ2-5,CASSIRRAGLETQYF
TRBV6-2/TRBV6-3,TRBJ2-5,CASSPYQETQYF
TRBV11-2,TRBJ1-1,CASSHGTGGSEAFF
TRBV6-5,TRBJ1-4,CASSYVGGNEKLFF
TRBV11-3,TRBJ2-6,CASSLGTTGANVLTF
TRBV7-2,TRBJ1-6,CASSFTGDSPLHF
TRBV5-4,TRBJ2-1,CASSLTSGDNEQFF
TRBV24-1,TRBJ2-1,CATTSGFRREQFF
TRBV27,TRBJ2-2,CASSLFWDSGYTGELFF
TRBV10-1,TRBJ2-7,CASSEFSGGEQYF
TRBV19,TRBJ1-1,CASSIRGRFRTEAFF
TRBV28,TRBJ1-5,CASSSLSGTGYYQPQHF
TRBV7-2,TRBJ1-2,CASSSDRVGGYTF
TRBV28,TRBJ1-1,CASSLRGSNEAFF
TRBV19,TRBJ1-3,CASSPRLSTSGNTIYF
TRBV2,TRBJ2-3,CASSIRAGAVSTDTQYF
TRBV4-1,TRBJ1-4,CASSPEQGATNEKLFF
TRBV6-2/TRBV6-3,TRBJ1-2,CASSHGILYGYTF
TRBV5-1,TRBJ2-4,CASSLGFQDIAKNIQYF
TRBV6-1,TRBJ1-5,CASSELSPQPQHF